This TCR beta chain originates from a study of blood T cell repertoires in COVID-19. Study summary: The United States, Italy and Spain supplied acute and convalescent COVID-19 samples. From T cells, B-cell-depleted T cells, or PBMCs came the material, which was cDNA or gDNA.

Per the original methods: How many nucleated cells were present was estimated from reference gene primer amplification. The assay was immunoSEQ multiplex PCR, and TCRdb's table has in-frame clones only and misses some. That table supplies the V and J calls and clone size; D and trimming were determined from the DNA. Here the sample spans around 170,000 clones, about 82% being singletons. This CDR3 spans 13 amino acids. CDR1 MNHNY and CDR2 SVGAGI come from the germline V gene (reference sequence). The germline V and J ends were trimmed by 0 bases and 8 bases, with 10 bases remaining between them. This TCR was sampled from a man between 65 and 79 years old with active or convalescent COVID-19. Sequencing input: peripheral blood. This rearrangement joins TRBV6-6 to TRBJ1-2; unclear D gene. Here the CDR3 reads CASSYSLEGGYTF. The DNA for the CDR3 is TGTGCCAGCAGTTACTCTCTCGAGGGAGGCTACACCTTC.